This TCR beta chain was captured in a study of blood T cell repertoires in COVID-19. Study-wide context: Collection of acute and convalescent COVID-19 samples took place in the United States, Italy and Spain. The analysed material was cDNA or gDNA that came from T cells, B-cell-depleted T cells, or PBMCs.

Per the original methods: Amplification of reference gene primers was used by the study to estimate nucleated cell counts. Using immunoSEQ multiplex PCR, the repertoire was profiled, and TCRdb retains in-frame clones only, with some absent. V, J and clone size were drawn from that table, and D and trimming were deduced from the DNA. The table includes tens of thousands of clones, more than 85% detected once. Germline CDR1 is SGHTA and CDR2 is FQGNSA. This CDR3 region has 16 residues. V lost 5 bases and J lost 7; bases outside the gene matches: 12. The sample taken for sequencing was peripheral blood. The chain joins TRBV7-2 to TRBJ2-1; 9 bases map to TRBD2. The clonotype was recovered from a man aged 55 to 70 with acute or convalescent COVID-19. The CDR3, as DNA: TGTGCCAGCAGCCGTCAGGGCGGGAGGGCCGGGAATGAGCAGTTCTTC. Translated: CASSRQGGRAGNEQFF.